The 26 T cell receptor beta chains below all came from one sample that was sequenced in a study of regulatory T cells in long-lasting Graves disease. The time point was: persistent/refractory GD, antithyroid drugs over 5 years with positive TRAb. Following extraction of RNA from PBMCs, that RNA was used to make the TCR library. Construction of the TCR beta libraries employed iRepertoire HTBI primers in conjunction with Arm-PCR of CDR3 regions. TCRdb re-analysed the multiplex PCR reads in MiXCR, keeping a single row per CDR3 protein. Among 500,000 to 700,000 distinct CDR3 sequences, about 30% were seen once, and the ten largest hold 40% to 55%. Sequenced material: peripheral blood mononuclear cells (PBMCs), taken when the disease was refractory, from a patient treated with antithyroid drugs. The receptors come from a female donor with Graves disease.

The chain uses TRBV3-1 and TRBJ2-2; maybe TRBD2 (5 bases). This CDR3 is 15 amino acids long. The ends were cut back, 0 bases at V and 7 bases at J, with 12 bases in the middle. Germline assignment: CDR1 LGHDT and CDR2 YNNKEL (reference sequence). Here the CDR3 reads CASSQELALYGELFF. As DNA, the CDR3 is TGTGCCAGCAGCCAAGAGCTAGCTCTCTACGGGGAGCTGTTTTTT.

The chain is built from TRBV12-3 or TRBV12-4 and TRBJ1-2; a weak D match, TRBD1 (5 bases). The V end lost 2 bases, the J end lost 8 bases, and 15 bases lay between the germline ends. The CDR3 has 14 residues. The chain's CDR3 is CASSLRDHRGGYTF. CDR3 sequence (DNA): TGTGCCAGCAGTTTACGGGACCATCGAGGGGGCTACACCTTC.

This clonotype turned up a few times. J is TRBJ1-4 and V is TRBV11-2; 7 bases map to TRBD1. The germline V gene encodes CDR1 SGHAT and CDR2 FQNNGV. With V trimmed by 5 bases and J by 7 bases, 7 bases remained unmatched. This CDR3 has 14 amino acids. Here the CDR3 reads CASSPGTVGEKLFF. The DNA of the CDR3 is TGTGCCAGCAGCCCCGGGACAGTTGGTGAAAAACTGTTTTTT.

The rearrangement links TRBV5-6 to TRBJ2-5, with 10 bases fitting TRBD2. The V gene end was trimmed by 4 bases and the J gene end by 2 bases; junction bases not matched to a gene: 5. In germline, CDR1 is SGHDT, CDR2 YYEEEE. There are 15 residues in the CDR3. The CDR3 region is CASSIRTSGQETQYF. Written as DNA, the CDR3 is TGTGCCAGCAGCATCCGGACTAGCGGACAAGAGACCCAGTACTTC.

The chain joins TRBV7-2 to TRBJ2-7; maybe TRBD2 (6 bases). V lost 5 bases and J 2 bases, leaving 16 bases between the germline ends. Germline V gene data show CDR1 as SGHTA and CDR2 as FQGNSA. This CDR3 contains 15 residues. The CDR3 here is CASSARGSGPYEQYF. In nucleotides, the CDR3 is TGTGCCAGCAGCGCGCGAGGTAGCGGCCCCTACGAGCAGTACTTC. Combining the CDR3 with reference TRBV7-2 and TRBJ2-7 gives the whole variable domain GAGVSQSPSNKVTEKGKDVELRCDPISGHTALYWYRQSLGQGLEFLIYFQGNSAPDKSGLPSDRFSAERTGGSVSTLTIQRTQQEDSAVYLCASSARGSGPYEQYFGPGTRLTVT.

Only a few counts were recorded for this clonotype. The chain links TRBV5-1 to TRBJ1-2; D possibly corresponds to TRBD1 (6 bases). Germline-derived CDR1 and CDR2 are SGHRS and YFSETQ. The CDR3 contains 15 residues. With 0 bases removed from V and 2 bases from J, the gap between germline ends came to 11 bases. The CDR3 here is CASSLAAGANYGYTF. CDR3 sequence (DNA): TGCGCCAGCAGCTTGGCGGCAGGGGCAAACTATGGCTACACCTTC.

V and J are TRBV2 and TRBJ2-3, with 8 bases fitting TRBD1. The CDR3 is 15 residues long. Germline V gives CDR1 SNHLY, CDR2 FYNNEI. Losses at the gene ends were 0 bases for V and 8 bases for J; bases not matched to a gene: 7. CDR3 protein: CASSEAGQGFGTQYF. In nucleotides, the CDR3 is TGTGCCAGCAGTGAAGCAGGACAGGGTTTTGGTACGCAGTATTTT.

The rearrangement links TRBV7-9 to TRBJ1-4, with D unclear. The CDR3 contains 13 residues. Between the trimmed V and J ends, which lost 0 bases and 5 bases, there was a span of 4 bases. CDR1 and CDR2 (germline): SEHNR, FQNEAQ (reference sequence). CDR3 coding DNA: TGTGCCAGCAGCTTAGCTATAAATGAAAAACTGTTTTTT. Protein product: CASSLAINEKLFF.

This clonotype has only a few counts. The chain employs TRBV28 and TRBJ2-1, with 14 bases aligning to TRBD2. This CDR3 region has 15 residues. V gave up 6 bases and J gave up 7 bases; unmatched junction bases: 5. The germline gives CDR1 MDHEN, CDR2 SYDVKM. CDR3 loop: CASRPGLAGANEQFF. CDR3 sequence (DNA): TGTGCCAGCAGACCGGGACTAGCGGGAGCAAATGAGCAGTTCTTC.

The table lists this clonotype with many counts. V and J are TRBV19 and TRBJ2-7; 9 positions match TRBD2. Germline V gives CDR1 LNHDA, CDR2 SQIVND (reference sequence). The length of the CDR3 is 17 residues. Losses at the gene ends were 3 bases for V and 1 base for J; bases not matched to a gene: 10. The CDR3 DNA is TGTGCCAGTAGTATGCTCCTAACGGGACTAGCATCCTACGAGCAGTACTTC. Translation: CASSMLLTGLASYEQYF.

The chain joins TRBV10-1 to TRBJ1-1; perhaps TRBD1 as D (6 bases). CDR1 is WNHNN and CDR2 is SYGVQD in the germline V gene (reference sequence). V was pared by 2 bases and J by 2 bases, with 18 bases between. There are 17 residues in the CDR3. The CDR3 sequence is CASSETFGQRGNTEAFF. The CDR3 bases are TGCGCCAGCAGTGAGACCTTTGGACAGCGAGGAAACACTGAAGCTTTCTTT.

Here the CDR3 DNA reads TGTGCCAGCAGCCCTGGGACCAGGTCAGATACGCAGTATTTT. It yields the protein CASSPGTRSDTQYF. J is TRBJ2-3 and V is TRBV7-6; tentatively, D is TRBD1 or TRBD2 (5 bases each). Germline V gene data show CDR1 as SGHVS and CDR2 as FNYEAQ. Trimming pared 5 bases from V and 4 bases from J, leaving 13 bases between. This CDR3 has 14 amino acids.

Note on this clonotype: Germline is not matched at one junction end, which may reflect a read error. The chain is built from TRBV20-1 and TRBJ2-2, with D maybe TRBD2 (6 bases). There are 15 residues in the CDR3. Germline lookup yields CDR1 DFQATT and CDR2 SNEGSKA (reference sequence). CDR3 in amino acids: CSAGDGGTNTGELFF. The CDR3 region has the DNA TGCAGTGCTGGAGATGGCGGGACGAACACCGGGGAGCTGTTTTTT.

The chain has TRBV20-1 and TRBJ2-1; TRBD2 aligns across 10 bases. CDR3 length: 16 residues. The trim removed 1 base at V and 7 bases at J, leaving 10 bases unmatched. The germline gives CDR1 DFQATT, CDR2 SNEGSKA (reference sequence). The CDR3 spells CSARVTRTSGMNEQFF. DNA for the CDR3: TGCAGTGCTAGAGTAACTCGAACTAGCGGGATGAATGAGCAGTTCTTC.

This clonotype was counted only a few times. This chain joins TRBV2 and TRBJ2-5; TRBD2 aligns across 7 bases. V trimming: 2 bases; J trimming: 2 bases; junction bases outside the gene matches: 5. The V gene's germline CDR1 is SNHLY and CDR2 FYNNEI. The CDR3 has 15 amino acids. The DNA for the CDR3 is TGTGCCAGCAGTGAAATATCGGGAGGACAAGAGACCCAGTACTTC. Residues: CASSEISGGQETQYF.

This clonotype has just a few counts. DNA of the CDR3: TGTGCCAGCAGTTTAGGTGGGGACAGGGGGGGCTACGAGCAGTACTTC. The encoded protein is CASSLGGDRGGYEQYF. The chain recombines TRBV12-3 or TRBV12-4 with TRBJ2-7; 11 nucleotides match TRBD1. The CDR3 loop spans 16 amino acids. V gave up 1 base and J gave up 3 bases; unmatched junction bases: 5.

This clonotype was seen a few times. The CDR3 spells CATERDFTRTDTQYF. The CDR3 coding sequence is TGTGCCACGGAGAGGGACTTCACCCGCACAGATACGCAGTATTTT. The chain uses TRBV19 and TRBJ2-3; weak D call: TRBD2 (6 bases). Germline V gene sequence: CDR1 LNHDA, CDR2 SQIVND (reference sequence). The CDR3 has 15 amino acids. Trimming left V 10 bases short and J 1 base short, with 18 bases between.

This clonotype was seen a handful of times. J is TRBJ1-5 and V is TRBV2, with TRBD1 as a possible D gene (5 bases). The germline V gene encodes CDR1 SNHLY and CDR2 FYNNEI. Trimming took off 4 bases at V and 4 bases at J, with 14 bases between the two ends. The CDR3 runs 15 residues. CDR3 protein: CASSVQGIVNQPQHF. The CDR3 nucleotides read TGTGCCAGCAGTGTCCAGGGAATAGTTAATCAGCCCCAGCATTTT.

This chain links TRBV11-2 with TRBJ2-2; 11 bases map to TRBD2. The ends lost 5 bases at V and 4 bases at J; junction bases unmatched: 6. CDR1 is SGHAT, CDR2 FQNNGV, per germline. This CDR3 has 16 amino acids. The CDR3 DNA is TGTGCCAGCAGCCCCATAGCGGGAGGGCCCACCGGGGAGCTGTTTTTT. Protein sequence: CASSPIAGGPTGELFF.

This clonotype has at least ten counts. The chain employs TRBV12-3 or TRBV12-4 and TRBJ1-5, with a weak D call TRBD1 (6 bases). V was trimmed by 6 bases and J by 0 bases, leaving 15 bases between them. This CDR3 contains 16 residues. CDR3 coding DNA: TGTGCCAGCAGGATGGACAGTTTTCTTAGCAATCAGCCCCAGCATTTT. Translated: CASRMDSFLSNQPQHF.

For this clonotype: Mismatch with germline at one junction end may stem from a read error. The rearrangement uses TRBV5-6 and TRBJ1-2; maybe TRBD1 (5 bases). Germline V gene sequence: CDR1 SGHDT, CDR2 YYEEEE. This CDR3 comprises 14 residues. The CDR3 nucleotides are TGTGCCAGCAGCTTGGAGGGACGGAACTATGTCTACACCTTC. Translation gives CASSLEGRNYVYTF.

This chain connects TRBV20-1 to TRBJ2-5; the D is unclear. Trimming removed 1 base at V and 0 bases at J, with 9 bases between. This CDR3 has 14 amino acids. Germline CDR1 is DFQATT and CDR2 is SNEGSKA (reference sequence). The CDR3 sequence is CSARAGGNQETQYF. The CDR3 DNA sequence: TGCAGTGCTAGAGCTGGCGGAAACCAAGAGACCCAGTACTTC.

This clonotype was found many times. CDR3 DNA: TGTGCCAGCAGTTTTGTGGACCAAGAGACCCAGTACTTC. Translating gives CASSFVDQETQYF. The chain joins TRBV27 to TRBJ2-5; D is undetermined. Germline CDR1 MNHEY, CDR2 SMNVEV (reference sequence). Trimming cost V 3 bases and J 0 bases, with 5 bases left between them. The CDR3 runs 13 residues.

This chain joins TRBV12-3 or TRBV12-4 and TRBJ1-1, with 7 bases matching TRBD1. The CDR3 is 15 residues long. The J segment lost 3 bases and the V segment lost 6 bases, leaving 10 bases of the junction unmatched. CDR3 in amino acids: CASRSGTETHTEAFF. In DNA, the CDR3 is TGTGCCAGCAGATCCGGGACAGAAACGCACACTGAAGCTTTCTTT.

This clonotype was detected only a few times. An end of the junction does not agree with germline; a read error may underlie this. The rearrangement uses TRBV7-2 and TRBJ2-7; D remains unclear. The germline gives CDR1 SGHTA, CDR2 FQGNSA. This CDR3 spans 12 amino acids. The chain's CDR3 is CASSLMGRSVAF. The CDR3, as DNA: TGTGCCAGCAGCTTAATGGGTCGGTCAGTTGCGTTC.

V is TRBV29-1 and J is TRBJ1-2; weak D call: TRBD1 (5 bases). The CDR3 sequence is 14 residues long. Germline V gene sequence: CDR1 SQVTM, CDR2 ANQGSEA. V lost 7 bases to trimming and J lost 5 bases, with 20 bases between them. This CDR3 is CSGAGTAESYGYTF. The CDR3 coding sequence is TGCAGCGGGGCCGGGACGGCAGAAAGTTATGGCTACACCTTC.